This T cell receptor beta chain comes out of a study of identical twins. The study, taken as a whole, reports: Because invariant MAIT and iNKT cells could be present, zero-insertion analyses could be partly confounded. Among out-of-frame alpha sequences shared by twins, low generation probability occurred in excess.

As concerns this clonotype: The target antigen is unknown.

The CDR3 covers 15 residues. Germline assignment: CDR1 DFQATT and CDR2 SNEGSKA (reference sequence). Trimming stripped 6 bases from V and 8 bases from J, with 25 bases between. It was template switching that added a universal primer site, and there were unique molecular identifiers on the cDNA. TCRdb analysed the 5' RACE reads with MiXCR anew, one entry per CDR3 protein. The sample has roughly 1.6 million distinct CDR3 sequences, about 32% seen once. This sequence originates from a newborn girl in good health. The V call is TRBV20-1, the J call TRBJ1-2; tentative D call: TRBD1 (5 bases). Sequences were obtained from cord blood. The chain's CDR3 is CSATGGGLDLLGYTF. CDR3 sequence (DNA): TGCAGTGCCACAGGTGGAGGGTTAGATCTTCTCGGCTACACCTTC.